This passage covers 22 T cell receptor beta chains from one sample sequenced in a study of T-cell memory formation after mild COVID-19. MiXCR, applied by TCRdb to the 5' RACE reads, yields one record per CDR3 protein. This table holds just over 300,000 distinct CDR3 sequences, just under 20% found once. Sequenced material: PBMCs or a T cell subset sorted from them (not recorded which). The source of these receptors is a man between 18 and 29 years old who had mild COVID-19 (a few samples of this study predate the infection). Cell type and time point are not known.

The CDR3 DNA sequence: TGTGCCAGCAGCCCTGGACCCTACACAGATACGCAGTATTTT. Translated: CASSPGPYTDTQYF. The gene calls are TRBV7-9 and TRBJ2-3; D unclear. Deletions cut 5 bases from V and 2 bases from J, with 11 bases between. This CDR3 comprises 14 residues. CDR1 and CDR2 from the germline V gene are SEHNR and FQNEAQ (reference sequence). The full variable domain, with the rest looked up from reference TRBV7-9 and TRBJ2-3, is DTGVSQNPRHKITKRGQNVTFRCDPISEHNRLYWYRQTLGQGPEFLTYFQNEAQLEKSRLLSDRFSAERPKGSFSTLEIQRTEQGDSAMYLCASSPGPYTDTQYFGPGTRLTVL.

This chain links TRBV5-1 with TRBJ1-2; D unclear. The CDR3 has 13 residues. Germline V gene lookup returns CDR1 SGHRS and CDR2 YFSETQ. The ends were cut back, 2 bases at V and 0 bases at J, with 5 bases in the middle. The CDR3 loop reads CASSFSANYGYTF. CDR3 DNA sequence: TGCGCCAGCAGCTTCTCAGCTAACTATGGCTACACCTTC.

This clonotype has just a few counts. The chain employs TRBV5-1 and TRBJ2-3; D gene ambiguous. Germline V CDR1 and CDR2: SGHRS, YFSETQ. V lost 7 bases and J lost 0, with 15 bases in between. The CDR3 runs to 15 residues. The CDR3 region is CASGSNYASTDTQYF. CDR3 sequence (DNA): TGCGCCAGCGGCTCCAACTACGCTAGCACAGATACGCAGTATTTT.

The chain uses TRBV15 and TRBJ2-5; D gene unclear. The CDR3 consists of 13 residues. Germline CDR1 and CDR2: LNHNV and YYDKDF (reference sequence). Trimming cost V 1 base and J 2 bases, with 5 bases left between them. The CDR3 region is CATSRGPQETQYF. The CDR3 bases are TGTGCCACCAGCAGAGGGCCGCAAGAGACCCAGTACTTC.

V and J are TRBV3-1 and TRBJ2-2, with TRBD2 as a possible D gene (7 bases). The CDR3 has 14 amino acids. Trimming took 5 bases from V and 6 from J, leaving 13 bases between them. Germline V gives CDR1 LGHDT, CDR2 YNNKEL (reference sequence). The CDR3 loop is CASSFTGRAGELFF. For the CDR3, the DNA is TGTGCCAGCAGCTTCACAGGGAGGGCCGGGGAGCTGTTTTTT.

The rearrangement joins TRBV6-2 or TRBV6-3 to TRBJ2-3; TRBD2 agrees at 9 bases. The CDR3 extends over 16 amino acids. V trimming: 1 base; J trimming: 4 bases; junction bases outside the gene matches: 6. The V gene's germline CDR1 is MNHEY and CDR2 SVGEGT. The CDR3 sequence is CASSYFPLAGPDTQYF. The CDR3 bases are TGTGCCAGCAGTTACTTCCCACTAGCGGGCCCAGATACGCAGTATTTT.

This clonotype has a handful of counts. The chain is built from TRBV4-3 and TRBJ2-3; 7 bases are a match to TRBD1. The germline CDR1 and CDR2 sequences are LGHNA and YSLEER. V lost 0 bases and J lost 4; bases outside the gene matches: 7. The length of the CDR3 is 16 residues. The CDR3 region has the DNA TGCGCCAGCAGCCAAGAAAACAGGGGCTGGGCAGATACGCAGTATTTT. Protein sequence: CASSQENRGWADTQYF.

This chain uses TRBV20-1 with TRBJ2-3; 7 bases map to TRBD1. V was pared by 2 bases and J by 6 bases, with 11 bases of the junction left unmatched. Germline V CDR1 and CDR2: DFQATT, SNEGSKA (reference sequence). This CDR3 contains 15 residues. CDR3 region: CSARRGGDGGDTQYF. The CDR3 nucleotides are TGCAGTGCTAGAAGAGGGGGCGATGGGGGTGATACGCAGTATTTT.

This clonotype turned up a few times. The chain combines TRBV5-1 with TRBJ2-1; possible D gene TRBD2, 5 bases. This CDR3 contains 15 residues. V dropped 1 base and J dropped 4 bases, with 12 bases sitting between them. Germline V CDR1 and CDR2: SGHRS, YFSETQ. CDR3 residues: CASSLLPPGYNEQFF. As DNA, the CDR3 is TGCGCCAGCAGCTTGCTCCCTCCGGGGTACAATGAGCAGTTCTTC.

There are a few counts of this clonotype. This rearrangement joins TRBV23-1 to TRBJ2-3, with 9 positions matching TRBD2. TRBV23-1 is assigned to the ORF class and has an uncertain function. V shed 0 bases, J shed 1 base, and the junction held 2 bases outside the gene matches. The CDR3 covers 16 residues. CDR3 bases: TGCGCCAGCAGTCAATCGAGGACTAGCGGCACAGATACGCAGTATTTT. Amino acid sequence: CASSQSRTSGTDTQYF.

The chain is built from TRBV27 and TRBJ1-5, with D uncertain. Germline V gives CDR1 MNHEY, CDR2 SMNVEV (reference sequence). Between the trimmed V and J ends, which lost 2 bases and 6 bases, there was a span of 8 bases. The CDR3 runs to 13 residues. The CDR3 region is CASSLGEAQPQHF. The CDR3, as DNA: TGTGCCAGCAGTTTAGGGGAGGCTCAGCCCCAGCATTTT.

This clonotype showed up just a few times. This chain uses TRBV5-1 with TRBJ1-4; D perhaps matches TRBD1 (6 bases). CDR1 is SGHRS and CDR2 is YFSETQ in the germline V gene. This CDR3 has 13 residues. V gave up 4 bases and J gave up 7 bases, with 11 bases separating them. The CDR3 here is CASSPGQSEKLFF. CDR3 nucleotides: TGCGCCAGCAGCCCAGGACAGTCTGAAAAACTGTTTTTT.

The chain has TRBV20-1 and TRBJ1-5, with no clear D. V was trimmed by 2 bases and J by 9 bases, leaving 17 bases between them. The CDR3 runs 14 residues. Germline values: CDR1 DFQATT, CDR2 SNEGSKA (reference sequence). The CDR3 region is CSARYPQLAGPQHF. The CDR3 DNA reads as TGCAGTGCTAGATACCCACAGCTAGCGGGGCCCCAGCATTTT.

This clonotype was picked up a small number of times. V is TRBV6-1 and J is TRBJ2-1; 9 bases are shared with TRBD2. The V gene's germline CDR1 is MNHNS and CDR2 SASEGT. Losses at the gene ends were 4 bases for V and 5 bases for J; bases not matched to a gene: 6. The CDR3 extends over 15 amino acids. The CDR3 nucleotides are TGTGCCAGCAGTGGGAGCGGGAGGAGTGACAATGAGCAGTTCTTC. This sequence encodes CASSGSGRSDNEQFF.

The chain is built from TRBV15 and TRBJ1-4; D not resolved. V dropped 0 bases and J dropped 8 bases, with 16 bases sitting between them. Germline V CDR1 and CDR2: LNHNV, YYDKDF (reference sequence). The CDR3 loop spans 16 amino acids. The CDR3 DNA is TGTGCCACCAGCAGAGAAACAGCGTTTAATGGGGAAAAACTGTTTTTT. Amino acid sequence: CATSRETAFNGEKLFF.

The CDR3, as DNA: TGTGCCAGCAGCCGGACAGGGAGGGCATCACCCCTCCACTTT. It is translated as CASSRTGRASPLHF. The chain has TRBV3-1 and TRBJ1-6; TRBD1 agrees at 8 bases. The J segment lost 10 bases and the V segment lost 4 bases, leaving 6 bases of the junction unmatched. Germline CDR1 is LGHDT and CDR2 is YNNKEL (reference sequence). This CDR3 has 14 residues.

This clonotype was picked up one time. The rearrangement uses TRBV12-3 or TRBV12-4 and TRBJ1-2, with 7 nucleotides matching TRBD1. The V gene end was trimmed by 3 bases and the J gene end by 8 bases; junction bases not matched to a gene: 9. This CDR3 contains 14 residues. DNA of the CDR3: TGTGCCAGCAGTTTGTTCACAGGGGCAGGCGGCTACACCTTC. Translated, it gives CASSLFTGAGGYTF.

V and J are TRBV20-1 and TRBJ2-5; 7 bases are a match to TRBD1. The germline V gene encodes CDR1 DFQATT and CDR2 SNEGSKA (reference sequence). The CDR3 length is 13 residues. J was trimmed by 7 bases and V by 6 bases; bases with no gene match: 11. As DNA, the CDR3 is TGCAGTGCGAACGACAGGGCCCTGGGGACCCAGTACTTC. It is translated as CSANDRALGTQYF.

This clonotype was found a few times. The chain combines TRBV20-1 with TRBJ1-1; the D gene is possibly TRBD1 (6 bases). Trimming cost V 0 bases and J 3 bases, with 17 bases left between them. Germline loops: CDR1 DFQATT, CDR2 SNEGSKA (reference sequence). This CDR3 spans 16 amino acids. The CDR3 loop is CSARDPTGKVHTEAFF. CDR3 nucleotide sequence: TGCAGTGCTAGAGATCCGACAGGCAAGGTACACACTGAAGCTTTCTTT.

This clonotype turned up a few times. This sequence joins TRBV27 and TRBJ2-3; 12 bases fit TRBD2. Germline assignment: CDR1 MNHEY and CDR2 SMNVEV (reference sequence). The CDR3 length is 16 residues. Trimming at V came to 6 bases and at J to 3 bases, leaving 7 bases not matched to a gene. CDR3 amino acids: CASRYLAGGRTDTQYF. The CDR3 DNA is TGTGCCAGCAGATACCTAGCGGGGGGGAGGACAGATACGCAGTATTTT.

Many counts were recorded for this clonotype. V and J are TRBV7-3 and TRBJ2-3; 14 bases are shared with TRBD2. The CDR3 sequence is 17 residues long. CDR1 SGHTA and CDR2 FQGTGA come from the germline V gene. V lost 4 bases, J lost 2 bases, and 5 bases stayed unmatched. CDR3 DNA sequence: TGTGCCAGCAGCTGGACTAGCGGGGGGACCTACACAGATACGCAGTATTTT. It is translated as CASSWTSGGTYTDTQYF.

CDR3 in amino acids: CASVEPVTDTQYF. CDR3 sequence (DNA): TGTGCCAGCGTGGAGCCGGTCACAGATACGCAGTATTTT. The rearrangement links TRBV6-5 to TRBJ2-3; D is uncertain. The CDR3 contains 13 residues. Trimming took off 8 bases at V and 2 bases at J, with 11 bases between the two ends. Germline assignment: CDR1 MNHEY and CDR2 SVGAGI.